The present T cell receptor (beta chain) was sequenced within a study of vaccination and CD4 T cells after COVID-19. Turning to the study itself: Convalescent patients, SARS-CoV-2 positive by nasal swab PCR, comprised fewer than 10 mild cases and one severe case. In culture, cells were exposed to overlapping spike peptides from SARS-CoV-2, HCoV-NL63, HCoV-OC43 and HCoV-229E. Control cultures were given a CEFX pool, an HIV-1 Nef pool, or no peptide.

Sample treatment: approximately 11-day PBMC culture with coronavirus spike peptide pools or control peptides (ViraFEST assay). Germline values: CDR1 ENHRY, CDR2 SYGVKD. CDR3 length: 15 amino acids. The V end was cut by 5 bases, the J end by 4 bases, with 17 bases between. Cultured CD4+ T cells had their DNA profiled by the Oncomine TCR Beta short-read assay. Using its own MiXCR run on the PCR reads, TCRdb lists one record per CDR3 protein. The sample holds approximately 11,000 distinct CDR3 sequences; about half are singletons and the top ten take 8% to 9.5%. As regards this clonotype: What it recognizes is unknown.

The TCR was taken from a human donor who had recovered from COVID-19. Source material: CD4+ T cells from blood, cultured in vitro. The rearrangement joins TRBV10-3 to TRBJ1-1, with D possibly matching TRBD1 (6 bases). The DNA of the CDR3 is TGTGCCATCAGTCGGGGGGGCGGAGGGTTCACTGAAGCTTTCTTT. Translated, it gives CAISRGGGGFTEAFF.